A single sample gave rise to the 30 T cell receptor beta chains below, sequenced in a study of molecular identifiers for immune sequencing clone quantification. TCRdb ran MiXCR on the PCR reads and lists one entry per CDR3 protein. The sample includes around 300,000 distinct CDR3 sequences, roughly a quarter of them seen just once. The sample consisted of naive CD8+ T cells from blood, with Jurkat cell RNA spiked in. The sample's subset: FACS-sorted CD8+CD4-CCR7+CD45RA+ naive T cells. These receptor sequences come from a human donor in good health. Some libraries in this study had Jurkat cell RNA spiked in.

This clonotype was recorded a few times. The V call is TRBV6-6, the J call TRBJ2-3, with 10 bases identical to TRBD2. The ends lost 0 bases at V and 4 bases at J; junction bases unmatched: 7. In germline, CDR1 is MNHNY, CDR2 SVGAGI (reference sequence). This CDR3 is 17 amino acids long. The CDR3 spells CASSYSSLAGVSDTQYF. In DNA form, the CDR3 reads TGTGCCAGCAGTTACTCTTCGCTAGCGGGAGTGTCAGATACGCAGTATTTT.

This rearrangement joins TRBV12-3 or TRBV12-4 to TRBJ2-3, with D possibly being TRBD1 or TRBD2 (6 bases each). V lost 6 bases, J lost 4 bases, and 17 bases lay in between. The length of the CDR3 is 15 residues. The CDR3 here is CASSSLRGPADTQYF. The CDR3 bases are TGTGCCAGCAGCTCCCTCCGGGGGCCCGCAGATACGCAGTATTTT.

In its sample, this clonotype was seen a few times. This may be a read error, as it is one base from a much larger clone. This chain connects TRBV6-2 or TRBV6-3 to TRBJ1-1; no firm D call. Germline V CDR1 and CDR2: MNHEY, SVGEGT. The CDR3 sequence is 12 residues long. CDR3 loop: CACRGGRTEAFF. The CDR3, as DNA: TGTGCCTGCAGAGGAGGGAGGACTGAAGCTTTCTTT.

This clonotype occurred once. Being one base from a much bigger clone, this may be a read error. This chain joins TRBV14 and TRBJ1-2; tentative D call: TRBD1 (6 bases). Trimming took 4 bases from V and 4 from J, leaving 16 bases between them. The CDR3 is 15 amino acids. Looked up from germline, CDR1 is SGHDN and CDR2 is FVKESK. Here the CDR3 DNA reads TGTGCCAGCAGCCGAGTGACAGGTGTTGCCTATGGCTACACCTTC. Its protein is CASSRVTGVAYGYTF.

This clonotype was seen only a few times. The chain has TRBV30 and TRBJ2-1; possible D gene TRBD2, 6 bases. The CDR3 spans 12 residues. Germline lookup yields CDR1 GTSNPN and CDR2 SVGIG (reference sequence). V lost 4 bases, J lost 6 bases, and 10 bases lay in between. DNA of the CDR3: TGTGCCTGGAAGGAAGCGGGCAATGAGCAGTTCTTC. Translated: CAWKEAGNEQFF.

In regard to this clonotype: It may be a read error: a sequence one base away is much more abundant. This chain links TRBV29-1 with TRBJ2-1; no clear D gene. Germline V lookup: CDR1 SQVTM, CDR2 ANQGSEA. This CDR3 contains 14 residues. V lost 4 bases and J lost 5, with 15 bases in between. CDR3 protein: CSVAHRDGNNEQFF. The CDR3 DNA is TGCAGCGTTGCCCACCGCGACGGAAACAATGAGCAGTTCTTC.

This clonotype was seen many times. The chain links TRBV2 to TRBJ1-2, with a tentative D call TRBD1 (6 bases). Germline values: CDR1 SNHLY, CDR2 FYNNEI. The length of the CDR3 is 16 residues. V was trimmed by 0 bases and J by 4 bases, leaving 15 bases between them. The CDR3 nucleotides are TGTGCCAGCAGTGAAGCGGGAATCGGACAGACCTATGGCTACACCTTC. Protein sequence: CASSEAGIGQTYGYTF.

The gene calls are TRBV12-3 or TRBV12-4 and TRBJ2-5; D not certain. The CDR3 length is 11 residues. V lost 6 bases and J lost 7, with 9 bases in between. CDR3 in DNA: TGTGCCAGCAGGACCCAAAGGACCCAGTACTTC. Its translation: CASRTQRTQYF.

This clonotype was detected ten times or more. J is TRBJ2-3 and V is TRBV6-5; TRBD1 aligns across 10 bases. CDR1 and CDR2 (germline): MNHEY, SVGAGI. J gave up 0 bases and V 2 bases, and 5 bases lay outside the gene matches. This CDR3 is 17 amino acids long. This CDR3 reads CASSYGTGAVSTDTQYF. For the CDR3, the DNA is TGTGCCAGCAGTTACGGGACAGGGGCGGTTAGCACAGATACGCAGTATTTT.

Many counts were recorded for this clonotype. The chain combines TRBV6-6 with TRBJ2-1; a possible D gene is TRBD2 (5 bases). Germline CDR1 reads MNHNY; CDR2 reads SVGAGI (reference sequence). CDR3 size: 11 residues. V was trimmed by 2 bases and J by 10 bases, leaving 6 bases between them. The CDR3 sequence: CASSYGSEQFF. The DNA of the CDR3 is TGTGCCAGCAGTTACGGGAGCGAGCAGTTCTTC.

This clonotype was detected only once. The chain carries TRBV27 and TRBJ1-1; D unresolved. This CDR3 region has 14 residues. Germline assignment: CDR1 MNHEY and CDR2 SMNVEV (reference sequence). Trimming stripped 1 base from V and 6 bases from J, with 12 bases between. The CDR3 loop reads CASSLWSGGPEAFF. CDR3 nucleotides: TGTGCCAGCAGTTTATGGTCTGGAGGGCCTGAAGCTTTCTTT.

V and J are TRBV27 and TRBJ2-3, with a possible D match to TRBD1 (5 bases). Germline values: CDR1 MNHEY, CDR2 SMNVEV (reference sequence). Trimming took off 3 bases at V and 6 bases at J, with 13 bases between the two ends. The CDR3 is made up of 14 amino acids. In nucleotides, the CDR3 is TGTGCCAGCAGTTTCCCAGGGTCTCTGGATACGCAGTATTTT. Translation gives CASSFPGSLDTQYF.

V gene TRBV27 combines with J gene TRBJ2-5; D is undetermined. V was clipped by 1 base and J by 4 bases, with 13 bases between them. Germline V gene sequence: CDR1 MNHEY, CDR2 SMNVEV (reference sequence). The length of the CDR3 is 15 residues. The CDR3 region has the DNA TGTGCCAGCAGTTTATACGGGCAGGTAGGAGAGACCCAGTACTTC. Its translation is CASSLYGQVGETQYF.

Turning to this clonotype: It is likely a read error, because the conserved phenylalanine at the end of the CDR3 is missing. This chain joins TRBV7-2 and TRBJ2-7, with 10 bases lining up with TRBD2. The germline gives CDR1 SGHTA, CDR2 FQGNSA. The CDR3 loop spans 15 amino acids. V shed 5 bases, J shed 3 bases, and the junction held 7 bases outside the gene matches. CDR3: CASSLDLAGVYEQYL. The DNA for the CDR3 is TGTGCCAGCAGCCTAGATCTAGCGGGAGTCTACGAGCAGTACCTC.

This clonotype occurred many times. The V gene is TRBV5-6, the J gene TRBJ2-1; D is ambiguous. CDR1 SGHDT and CDR2 YYEEEE come from the germline V gene. This CDR3 has 12 residues. V lost 2 bases, J lost 8 bases, and 8 bases lay in between. The CDR3 DNA is TGTGCCAGCAGCTTCCTTACAGATGAGCAGTTCTTC. It translates to CASSFLTDEQFF.

The chain has TRBV28 and TRBJ2-3; D possibly corresponds to TRBD2 (6 bases). The CDR3 runs to 16 residues. Looked up from germline, CDR1 is MDHEN and CDR2 is SYDVKM. The ends were cut back, 4 bases at V and 2 bases at J, with 16 bases in the middle. The CDR3 loop is CASSSPGTDITDTQYF. The CDR3 DNA is TGTGCCAGCAGTTCCCCCGGGACTGATATCACAGATACGCAGTATTTT.

This clonotype occurred many times. This chain joins TRBV5-1 and TRBJ2-7; a weak D match, TRBD1 (5 bases). There are 17 residues in the CDR3. V lost 4 bases and J 0 bases, leaving 20 bases between the germline ends. Per the germline V gene, CDR1 is SGHRS and CDR2 is YFSETQ. The CDR3 DNA reads as TGCGCCAGCAGCCTGCAAAACGAAGACAGAAGCTCCTACGAGCAGTACTTC. Encoded protein: CASSLQNEDRSSYEQYF. The full variable domain, in which reference TRBV5-1 and TRBJ2-7 provide the parts outside the CDR3, is KAGVTQTPRYLIKTRGQQVTLSCSPISGHRSVSWYQQTPGQGLQFLFEYFSETQRNKGNFPGRFSGRQFSNSRSEMNVSTLELGDSALYLCASSLQNEDRSSYEQYFGPGTRLTVT.

For this clonotype: An end of the junction does not agree with germline; a read error may underlie this. The V gene is TRBV12-3 or TRBV12-4, the J gene TRBJ2-2; D is unresolved. The CDR3 covers 13 residues. This CDR3 reads CASSETNTRELFF. DNA of the CDR3: TGTGCCAGCAGTGAAACGAACACCCGGGAGCTGTTTTTT.

On this clonotype itself: A read error may explain this, as a much larger clone is one base away. The chain couples TRBV6-5 to TRBJ2-7, with D uncertain. CDR3 length: 14 amino acids. Germline values: CDR1 MNHEY, CDR2 SVGAGI. V was shortened by 2 bases and J by 2 bases, with 10 bases between the two germline ends. CDR3 coding DNA: TGTGCCAGCAGTTACCGAAGCAGCCCCTACGAGCAGTACTTC. It specifies CASSYRSSPYEQYF.

The count of this clonotype is one. V is TRBV13 and J is TRBJ1-1; D gene unclear. The CDR3 is 13 residues long. Deletions cut 0 bases from V and 6 bases from J, with 8 bases between. From germline, CDR1 is PRHDT and CDR2 FYEKMQ (reference sequence). The CDR3 sequence: CASSLGPLSEAFF. CDR3 DNA: TGTGCCAGCAGCTTAGGCCCACTCTCTGAAGCTTTCTTT.

This clonotype was detected only a few times. The chain recombines TRBV30 with TRBJ2-7; D is perhaps TRBD2 (6 bases). This CDR3 is built from 14 residues. Trimming cost V 1 base and J 1 base, with 11 bases left between them. The germline gives CDR1 GTSNPN, CDR2 SVGIG (reference sequence). The CDR3 DNA reads TGTGCCTGGAGTGGTGGGACTGCTTCCTACGAGCAGTACTTC. It yields the protein CAWSGGTASYEQYF.

V is TRBV6-6 and J is TRBJ1-2; D gene uncertain. Germline V gene lookup returns CDR1 MNHNY and CDR2 SVGAGI (reference sequence). Trimming cost V 5 bases and J 3 bases, with 19 bases left between them. The CDR3 length is 16 residues. The CDR3 nucleotides read TGTGCCAGCAGTCGAACCCGGACTCCCGACGACTATGGCTACACCTTC. Its translation: CASSRTRTPDDYGYTF.

The V call is TRBV7-9, the J call TRBJ2-2; no clear D gene. The CDR3 consists of 12 residues. Trimming cost V 4 bases and J 5 bases, with 5 bases left between them. Per germline, CDR1 SEHNR and CDR2 FQNEAQ (reference sequence). CDR3 loop: CASSYRTGELFF. The CDR3 DNA is TGTGCCAGCAGCTATAGAACCGGGGAGCTGTTTTTT.

J is TRBJ2-2 and V is TRBV19, with D tentatively TRBD1 (6 bases). The CDR3 consists of 14 residues. Germline-derived CDR1 and CDR2 are LNHDA and SQIVND (reference sequence). The germline V and J ends were trimmed by 5 bases and 5 bases, with 12 bases remaining between them. The chain's CDR3 is CASSWGLGTGELFF. CDR3 nucleotide sequence: TGTGCCAGTAGTTGGGGGCTGGGGACCGGGGAGCTGTTTTTT.

This clonotype was observed a handful of times. The rearrangement joins TRBV6-2 or TRBV6-3 to TRBJ1-5; D perhaps matches TRBD1 (6 bases). Trimming stripped 2 bases from V and 5 bases from J, with 16 bases between. The germline V gene encodes CDR1 MNHEY and CDR2 SVGEGT. The CDR3 is 16 amino acids. The CDR3 DNA is TGTGCCAGCAGTTACCCGCGGGGGGGGCAGGATCAGCCCCAGCATTTT. Its protein product is CASSYPRGGQDQPQHF.

This clonotype was counted a few times. The J gene is TRBJ2-4, the V gene TRBV20-1; D not resolved. This CDR3 contains 16 residues. The germline V gene encodes CDR1 DFQATT and CDR2 SNEGSKA (reference sequence). The germline V and J ends were trimmed by 2 bases and 0 bases, with 14 bases remaining between them. DNA of the CDR3: TGCAGTGCTAGATCTTTGGCAGATCTAGCCAAAAACATTCAGTACTTC. Residues: CSARSLADLAKNIQYF.

This clonotype was seen repeatedly, ten times or more. Written as DNA, the CDR3 is TGCAGCGTTGAAACTGGGGAGGACTACGAGCAGTACTTC. It is translated as CSVETGEDYEQYF. J is TRBJ2-7 and V is TRBV29-1; perhaps TRBD2 as D (6 bases). The germline V gene encodes CDR1 SQVTM and CDR2 ANQGSEA. The CDR3 runs 13 residues. V was cut by 2 bases and J by 3 bases, with 11 bases left in between.

The V gene is TRBV4-2, the J gene TRBJ2-7; TRBD2 matches at 7 bases. Per the germline V gene, CDR1 is LGHNA and CDR2 is YNFKEQ. Trimming took 0 bases from V and 2 from J; bases not matched to a gene: 13. This CDR3 comprises 18 residues. This CDR3 is CASSQDSLADSGTYEQYF. DNA of the CDR3: TGTGCCAGCAGCCAAGATTCGCTAGCGGACTCAGGGACCTACGAGCAGTACTTC.

The CDR3 DNA is TGTGCCAGCTCCACGGGGCACATGCCGCCGGCCCAAGAGACCCAGTACTTC. This sequence encodes CASSTGHMPPAQETQYF. The chain links TRBV27 to TRBJ2-5; D is tentatively TRBD1 or TRBD2 (5 bases each). The ends were cut back, 8 bases at V and 1 base at J, with 23 bases in the middle. This CDR3 contains 17 residues. CDR1 is MNHEY, CDR2 SMNVEV, per germline (reference sequence).

The chain uses TRBV4-3 and TRBJ2-7; no clear D gene. This CDR3 contains 13 residues. The germline V gene has CDR1 LGHNA and CDR2 YSLEER. V lost 1 base and J 4 bases, leaving 8 bases between the germline ends. CDR3 sequence (DNA): TGCGCCAGCAGCCAAGGCCGTAGGTACGAGCAGTACTTC. The encoded protein is CASSQGRRYEQYF.